A selection of T cell receptor beta chains follows, all from one sample in a study of T cell repertoires in cytomegalovirus infection. TCRdb independently ran MiXCR on the reads; one entry per CDR3 protein. The sample has 150,000 to 200,000 distinct CDR3 sequences, about 28% seen once. The sequencing sample was made of PBMCs. These receptors were obtained from a human donor in good health (CMV status not recorded). Some clones in this sample may be carry-over from other donors' samples. Both conserved end residues are part of each CDR3. Each record gives: J gene, clone size, V gene, D gene, CDR3 protein, CDR3 DNA. The D gene is left open where the match is weak. Rows give clone size only sometimes, using once, few, many, or a class for an expanded clone.

TRBJ1-6 | few | TRBV27 | . | CASGGRNSPLHF | TGTGCCAGCGGGGGACGGAATTCACCCCTCCACTTT
TRBJ1-1 | few | TRBV7-2 | . | CASSGRVGKAFF | TGTGCCAGCAGCGGCCGGGTAGGGAAAGCTTTCTTT
TRBJ2-5 | few | TRBV29-1 | . | CSVEAQPGETQYF | TGCAGCGTTGAAGCACAGCCAGGAGAGACCCAGTACTTC
TRBJ2-3 | . | TRBV2 | . | CASRLIQGSSTDTQYF | TGTGCCAGCAGGCTCATCCAGGGGTCTAGCACAGATACGCAGTATTTT
TRBJ1-1 | few | TRBV12-5 | . | CASGRAMNTEAFF | TGTGCTAGTGGCCGGGCCATGAACACTGAAGCTTTCTTT
TRBJ2-7 | . | TRBV20-1 | TRBD1 | CSAKSNRGSYEQYF | TGCAGTGCTAAGTCTAACAGGGGCTCCTACGAGCAGTACTTC
TRBJ1-2 | many | TRBV7-2 | . | CASSGQLFNYGYTF | TGTGCCAGCAGCGGACAGCTCTTTAACTATGGCTACACCTTC
TRBJ2-3 | . | TRBV20-1 | . | CSARLFGGTDTQYF | TGCAGTGCTAGACTCTTTGGAGGGACTGATACGCAGTATTTT
TRBJ2-4 | few | TRBV6-6 | TRBD1 | CASRDRVGIQYF | TGTGCCAGCAGAGACAGGGTGGGGATTCAGTACTTC
TRBJ1-6 | . | TRBV6-2/TRBV6-3 | TRBD1 | CASSRSQGGTRNSPLHF | TGTGCCAGCAGTCGAAGCCAGGGGGGGACGAGGAATTCACCCCTCCACTTT
TRBJ2-5 | . | TRBV4-1 | TRBD1 | CASSLDQGALGETQYF | TGCGCCAGCAGCCTCGATCAGGGGGCACTGGGAGAGACCCAGTACTTC
TRBJ1-2 | . | TRBV20-1 | . | CSASPQGTYTF | TGCAGTGCTAGTCCTCAGGGAACCTACACCTTC
TRBJ1-5 | . | TRBV6-2/TRBV6-3 | TRBD1 | CASSYPRQGVDQPQHF | TGTGCCAGCAGTTACCCTCGACAGGGGGTAGATCAGCCCCAGCATTTT
TRBJ1-5 | few | TRBV7-2 | TRBD1 | CASSPGTGKQPQHF | TGTGCCAGCAGCCCCGGGACAGGGAAGCAGCCCCAGCATTTT
TRBJ2-7 | few | TRBV29-1 | TRBD1 | CSALDRSSYEQYF | TGCAGCGCCTTGGACAGGAGCTCCTACGAGCAGTACTTC
TRBJ1-1 | . | TRBV19 | . | CASSEGLKATEAFF | TGTGCCAGTAGTGAGGGCCTCAAGGCGACTGAAGCTTTCTTT
TRBJ1-2 | few | TRBV20-1 | . | CSLKGGDSLDSF | TGCAGTCTAAAGGGGGGGGACTCACTGGACTCCTTC
TRBJ2-3 | many | TRBV2 | . | CATTLSSTDTQYF | TGTGCCACGACTCTTTCTAGCACAGATACGCAGTATTTT
TRBJ2-3 | . | TRBV5-1 | . | CASSYSGPRTDTQYF | TGCGCCAGCTCCTACTCCGGGCCTCGCACAGATACGCAGTATTTT
TRBJ2-5 | many | TRBV7-6 | . | CASSSSETQYF | TGTGCCAGCAGCTCGAGCGAGACCCAGTACTTC
TRBJ1-5 | many | TRBV7-2 | TRBD1 | CASSFQGGSQPQHF | TGTGCCAGCAGCTTCCAGGGGGGAAGTCAGCCCCAGCATTTT
TRBJ2-2 | many | TRBV7-2 | . | CASSLDQNTGELFF | TGTGCCAGCAGCTTAGACCAAAACACCGGGGAGCTGTTTTTT
TRBJ2-2 | . | TRBV7-8 | . | CASSFGLSGNTGELFF | TGTGCCAGCAGCTTCGGACTATCCGGGAACACCGGGGAGCTGTTTTTT
TRBJ2-7 | few | TRBV7-2 | . | CASSSTGAETSYEQYF | TGTGCCAGCAGCTCCACCGGGGCGGAGACGAGTTACGAGCAGTACTTC
TRBJ1-4 | few | TRBV11-2 | . | CASSPIDSATNEKLFF | TGTGCCAGCAGCCCAATCGACAGTGCAACTAATGAAAAACTGTTTTTT
TRBJ2-2 | few | TRBV6-5 | TRBD1 | CASSSGTGWDTGELFF | TGTGCCAGCAGTTCCGGGACAGGGTGGGACACCGGGGAGCTGTTTTTT
TRBJ2-1 | few | TRBV6-2/TRBV6-3 | TRBD1 | CASSSDRGVYNEQFF | TGTGCCAGCAGTTCCGACAGGGGGGTTTACAATGAGCAGTTCTTC
TRBJ1-2 | few | TRBV6-2/TRBV6-3 | TRBD1 | CASSYGTGSYGYTF | TGTGCCAGCAGTTACGGGACAGGGTCCTATGGCTACACCTTC
TRBJ1-3 | many | TRBV7-2 | . | CASSIDSMRGNTIYF | TGTGCCAGCAGCATAGACTCGATGCGGGGAAACACCATATATTTT
TRBJ2-7 | . | TRBV19 | . | CASTQHDEQYF | TGTGCCAGTACTCAACATGACGAGCAGTACTTC
TRBJ1-2 | once | TRBV6-2/TRBV6-3 | TRBD1 | CASRGQGAGGGYTF | TGTGCCAGCAGAGGACAGGGGGCTGGCGGTGGCTACACCTTC
TRBJ1-1 | few | TRBV20-1 | . | CSARDEGNVGMNTEAFF | TGCAGTGCTAGAGATGAGGGGAATGTGGGGATGAACACTGAAGCTTTCTTT
TRBJ2-1 | many | TRBV7-2 | TRBD1 | CASSLTGQGYNEQFF | TGTGCCAGCAGCTTAACGGGACAGGGGTACAATGAGCAGTTCTTC
TRBJ2-7 | once | TRBV7-4 | . | CASSLAVEQYF | TGTGCCAGCAGCTTGGCGGTTGAGCAGTACTTC
TRBJ1-4 | . | TRBV7-4 | . | CASTTTHEKLFF | TGTGCCAGCACCACGACACATGAAAAACTGTTTTTT
TRBJ2-1 | . | TRBV20-1 | TRBD2 | CSAQSGGRDNEQFF | TGCAGTGCTCAAAGCGGGGGGCGGGACAATGAGCAGTTCTTC
TRBJ1-2 | . | TRBV4-3 | . | CASSQDWGGTYGYTF | TGCGCCAGCAGCCAAGATTGGGGGGGGACCTATGGCTACACCTTC
TRBJ2-3 | . | TRBV7-9 | . | CASRPGASHTDTQYF | TGTGCCAGCCGCCCCGGGGCGTCTCACACAGATACGCAGTATTTT
TRBJ1-5 | . | TRBV6-1 | . | CASRKPTGGVKGQPQHF | TGTGCCAGCAGGAAACCAACCGGGGGTGTAAAGGGTCAGCCCCAGCATTTT
TRBJ2-5 | . | TRBV20-1 | . | CSAEATKETQYF | TGCAGTGCTGAGGCAACCAAAGAGACCCAGTACTTC
TRBJ2-7 | . | TRBV7-8 | . | CAGSLVPPADSYEQYF | TGTGCCGGCAGCTTAGTGCCGCCCGCGGACTCCTACGAGCAGTACTTC
TRBJ2-5 | . | TRBV20-1 | TRBD1 | CSAPKTGGETQYF | TGCAGTGCACCAAAGACAGGGGGGGAGACCCAGTACTTC
TRBJ2-1 | many | TRBV20-1 | . | CSADLTGNEQFF | TGCAGTGCCGACCTCACAGGGAATGAGCAGTTCTTC
TRBJ2-3 | . | TRBV6-5 | TRBD1 | CASSPGTEILTDTQYF | TGTGCCAGCAGCCCCGGGACAGAGATCCTCACAGATACGCAGTATTTT
TRBJ2-7 | many | TRBV7-9 | TRBD1 | CASSLTTQGARNEQYF | TGTGCCAGCAGCTTAACGACGCAGGGGGCAAGGAACGAGCAGTACTTC
TRBJ2-7 | . | TRBV25-1 | . | CASPPTIRAAYEQYF | TGTGCCAGCCCCCCCACGATCAGGGCTGCCTACGAGCAGTACTTC
TRBJ2-5 | . | TRBV12-3/TRBV12-4 | TRBD2 | CASSLSSGGGKETQYF | TGTGCCAGCAGTTTATCGAGCGGGGGGGGAAAAGAGACCCAGTACTTC
TRBJ2-3 | few | TRBV12-3/TRBV12-4 | TRBD2 | CASTGVSGGRDTQYF | TGTGCCAGCACTGGAGTTAGCGGGGGGCGCGATACGCAGTATTTT
TRBJ2-3 | . | TRBV7-2 | . | CASSLTGADTQYF | TGTGCCAGCAGCCTTACAGGCGCAGATACGCAGTATTTT
TRBJ1-1 | . | TRBV5-5 | . | CASSYRQRDTEAFF | TGTGCCAGCAGCTACCGGCAGCGAGACACTGAAGCTTTCTTT
TRBJ1-2 | many | TRBV7-8 | TRBD1 | CASSSRTGAGYTF | TGTGCCAGCAGCTCGAGGACAGGGGCCGGCTACACCTTC